A single sample gave rise to the 14 T cell receptor beta chains below, sequenced in a study of naive and memory T cell subsets. A UMI-containing oligonucleotide was joined by 3' ligation to the TCR cDNA template. Amplification of ligated cDNA took four PCR rounds with SP2 and nested alpha and beta constant primers. Each CDR3 protein is one row after TCRdb ran MiXCR on the 5' RACE reads. The data contain roughly 62,000 distinct CDR3 sequences, 7.2% of them singletons. The receptor set was obtained from a male donor in good health.

The genes are TRBV29-1 and TRBJ1-2, with D perhaps matching TRBD1 (5 bases). The germline V gene encodes CDR1 SQVTM and CDR2 ANQGSEA. The length of the CDR3 is 18 residues. V lost 6 bases, J lost 0 bases, and 26 bases lay in between. CDR3 loop: CSVHLQGIPPKANYGYTF. CDR3 DNA sequence: TGCAGCGTACACCTTCAGGGTATTCCCCCTAAAGCTAACTATGGCTACACCTTC.

This clonotype was recorded many times. The chain is built from TRBV7-6 and TRBJ2-2, with 9 positions matching TRBD2. Losses at the gene ends were 4 bases for V and 5 bases for J; bases not matched to a gene: 8. The germline CDR1 and CDR2 sequences are SGHVS and FNYEAQ. The CDR3 runs 16 residues. CDR3 protein: CASSSIAGVYTGELFF. DNA for the CDR3: TGTGCCAGCAGCTCCATAGCGGGAGTGTATACCGGGGAGCTGTTTTTT.

This clonotype was counted a few times. The CDR3 DNA follows: TGTGCCAGCACCTCCCCCCGGGACAGCTCTGGAAACACCATATATTTT. Its translation: CASTSPRDSSGNTIYF. The chain uses TRBV6-5 and TRBJ1-3; 7 bases map to TRBD1. V lost 7 bases to trimming and J lost 0 bases; unmatched junction nucleotides: 9. CDR1 MNHEY and CDR2 SVGAGI come from the germline V gene. CDR3 length: 16 amino acids.

This rearrangement joins TRBV6-5 to TRBJ2-2; D possibly corresponds to TRBD2 (5 bases). From germline, CDR1 is MNHEY and CDR2 SVGAGI. The CDR3 is made up of 15 amino acids. Trimming shortened V by 5 bases and J by 6 bases, and 16 bases separated the two germline ends. In DNA, the CDR3 is TGTGCCAGCAGTCTACTACAAGGGAGCGCCGGGGAGCTGTTTTTT. The encoded protein is CASSLLQGSAGELFF.

In this sample, this clonotype turned up a few times. The rearrangement joins TRBV2 to TRBJ1-1, with TRBD1 identical over 8 bases. Trimming cost V 5 bases and J 3 bases; bases outside gene matches: 11. Germline loops: CDR1 SNHLY, CDR2 FYNNEI. The CDR3 loop spans 16 amino acids. This CDR3 reads CASSPELGQGHTEAFF. CDR3 coding DNA: TGTGCCAGCAGTCCAGAGCTCGGACAGGGACACACTGAAGCTTTCTTT.

This clonotype has more than one count but fewer than ten. The gene calls are TRBV5-1 and TRBJ2-7; D gene unclear. Germline CDR1 SGHRS, CDR2 YFSETQ. V lost 0 bases and J lost 0, with 10 bases in between. The CDR3 totals 15 residues. CDR3 sequence (DNA): TGCGCCAGCAGCTTGGATAGACCAAGCTCCTACGAGCAGTACTTC. Translation gives CASSLDRPSSYEQYF.

The gene calls are TRBV12-5 and TRBJ2-1, with 14 bases fitting TRBD2. J gave up 10 bases and V 1 base, and 6 bases lay outside the gene matches. Per the germline V gene, CDR1 is LGHNT and CDR2 is FRNRAP. There are 16 residues in the CDR3. CDR3 residues: CASGLETSGRAIEQFF. In nucleotides, the CDR3 is TGTGCTAGTGGTTTGGAGACTAGCGGGAGGGCCATCGAGCAGTTCTTC.

In this sample, this clonotype turned up many times. V gene TRBV12-3 or TRBV12-4 combines with J gene TRBJ2-5; D is undetermined. Trimming removed 3 bases at V and 7 bases at J, with 12 bases between. CDR3 length: 13 residues. CDR3 loop: CASSFSRWGTQYF. The DNA of the CDR3 is TGTGCCAGCAGTTTCTCCCGGTGGGGGACCCAGTACTTC.

The gene calls are TRBV29-1 and TRBJ2-7, with D perhaps TRBD2 (6 bases). There are 13 residues in the CDR3. Germline V lookup: CDR1 SQVTM, CDR2 ANQGSEA. The V end lost 1 base, the J end lost 3 bases, and 10 bases lay between the germline ends. CDR3 region: CSVEGGGNYEQYF. In DNA form, the CDR3 reads TGCAGCGTTGAAGGAGGCGGGAACTACGAGCAGTACTTC.

This clonotype occurred a few times. The chain joins TRBV3-1 to TRBJ1-5, with 9 bases that match TRBD1. Germline CDR1 and CDR2: LGHDT and YNNKEL (reference sequence). With 3 bases clipped from V and 4 bases from J, the junction kept 7 bases outside the gene matches. The CDR3 covers 16 residues. CDR3 protein: CASSQRGQGTNQPQHF. The DNA of the CDR3 is TGTGCCAGCAGCCAGCGCGGACAGGGGACGAATCAGCCCCAGCATTTT.

This clonotype has only a few counts. The chain combines TRBV6-6 with TRBJ1-1; TRBD1 matches at 9 bases. There are 13 residues in the CDR3. The germline V gene has CDR1 MNHNY and CDR2 SVGAGI (reference sequence). J was trimmed by 8 bases and V by 6 bases; bases with no gene match: 7. CDR3 region: CASSQFDRGEAFF. DNA of the CDR3: TGTGCCAGCAGCCAATTTGACAGGGGGGAAGCTTTCTTT.

This clonotype came up a few times. The chain uses TRBV5-1 and TRBJ1-2, with no clear D. This CDR3 comprises 14 residues. Between the trimmed V and J ends, which lost 1 base and 1 base, there was a span of 8 bases. CDR1 SGHRS and CDR2 YFSETQ come from the germline V gene. The CDR3, as DNA: TGCGCCAGCAGCTTGCGGGAAAGTAACTATGGCTACACCTTC. Translated, it gives CASSLRESNYGYTF.

This clonotype appeared many times. This chain connects TRBV10-1 to TRBJ2-2; no clear D gene. The CDR3 runs 16 residues. V was clipped by 0 bases and J by 1 base, with 9 bases between them. Germline CDR1 WNHNN, CDR2 SYGVQD (reference sequence). Here the CDR3 DNA reads TGCGCCAGCAGTGAGTCTTGGCGCCTGAACACCGGGGAGCTGTTTTTT. Its translation: CASSESWRLNTGELFF.

This clonotype was recorded at least ten times. The V gene is TRBV6-1, the J gene TRBJ2-1; D is perhaps TRBD1 (6 bases). Trimming took 7 bases from V and 10 from J, leaving 20 bases between them. The CDR3 runs to 14 residues. Germline V gene lookup returns CDR1 MNHNS and CDR2 SASEGT. The CDR3 nucleotides read TGTGCCAGCAATTCGGGACACCCCTCCGGAGAGCAGTTCTTC. It encodes CASNSGHPSGEQFF.